This T cell receptor beta chain was obtained from a study of identical twins. Study-level results: Monozygotic twin pairs showed more out-of-frame TCR alpha sharing than models estimated. When twins shared out-of-frame alpha sequences, those sequences had excess low generation probability.

This clonotype was detected a few times. Its matching antigen is unknown. Unique molecular identifiers were present on the cDNA, which also gained a universal primer site by template switching. TCRdb independently ran MiXCR on the 5' RACE reads; one entry per CDR3 protein. The sample yields hundreds of thousands of distinct CDR3 sequences, roughly 18% seen once. The CDR3 covers 15 residues. The ends were cut back, 6 bases at V and 0 bases at J, with 16 bases in the middle. Germline V gene lookup returns CDR1 DFQATT and CDR2 SNEGSKA (reference sequence). These sequences were also reported in another study, on T cells expressing NK-cell markers. From that second work: NKG2C+ dominant clonotypes from over five donors made up about 1.0-7.5% of CD8+ T cells.

The chain combines TRBV20-1 with TRBJ2-3; D perhaps matches TRBD2 (6 bases). Sample: PBMCs. The receptor comes from a young woman in good health. For the CDR3, the DNA is TGCAGTGCAAATCCCCTGCGGGGTAGCACAGATACGCAGTATTTT. Translated, it gives CSANPLRGSTDTQYF.